What follows is one T cell receptor (beta chain) and its context. There is no known antigen for this receptor. The sample holds other DNA sequences that translate to the same CDR3. This sample is part of a study of cytomegalovirus exposure and HLA in healthy donors (dated by TCRdb to between 2016 and 2019). Turning to the overall study: According to an earlier analysis of around 600 of the donors, roughly 180 million T cells yielded roughly 100 million unique TCR beta sequences and 276 Gb of sequence data. Donor age, sex, ethnicity and CMV serostatus were collected together with the repertoire data. A later genetic analysis took genome-wide SNP genotypes for about 55% of the 666 donors and used that subset as a discovery cohort. In addition to the first cohort of about 650 subjects, a separate validation cohort of approximately 130 different subjects was used. The aim of the study was to test whether cataloging public T cell receptors could identify signatures of past pathogen exposure. Every repertoire in the discovery cohort had been generated on one and the same sequencing platform. An early release covering roughly 600 HLA-typed donors comprised approximately 300 gigabases of sequencing data and some 79 million unique TCR sequences. The genetic ancestry cluster associated with self-reported Caucasian donors included about 84% of the roughly 400 genotyped donors. Among about 400 genotyped donors of the cohort, an average of around 250,000 unique TCR beta nucleotide sequences was sequenced per donor, of which about 18% were non-productive. To predict cytomegalovirus infection status, the study combined high-throughput TCR immunosequencing, statistical association of individual TCRs with disease status, and machine learning. The later analysis used no new phenotypic data to find candidate immune exposures, relying instead on TCR beta sequences and their occurrence across donors. Using immunosequencing, the study profiled T cell repertoires from some 670 subjects and related those repertoires to cytomegalovirus serostatus. Typing coverage differed by locus: A, B, C, DRB1 and DQB1 were typed in roughly 620-640 donors, DQA1 in roughly 510, DPA1 in nearly 610, and DPB1 in 400 to 480. Both class I and class II loci were covered by HLA typing, at four-digit resolution. To study patterns of TCR occurrence, a later analysis re-analyzed previously published TCR beta repertoires from more than 550 donors and added high-resolution HLA genotyping. Four to six DR-DQ haplotypes were handled as single units for association and clustering, since linkage in the cohort was strong. To decide whether each TCR beta V gene segment behaved as functional or pseudogenic, an earlier analysis of some 580 of the donors relied on high-throughput TCR beta sequencing.

Germline trimming: 3 bases from V, 2 bases from J; junction bases outside gene matches: 2. Inclusive of the bounding cysteine and phenylalanine, the CDR3 is 14 residues long. This entry keeps only the CDR3 DNA: 42 bases, framed from base 1. CDR1 and CDR2 are read off the germline V gene (reference sequence) as SEHNR and FQNEAQ. The library was produced with the immunoSEQ multiplex PCR assay. For the multiplex PCR, a mixture combining 60 forward primers for TCR Vbeta segments and 13 reverse primers for TCR Jbeta segments was used. A multiplex PCR assay on genomic DNA amplified the CDR3 region of rearranged TCR beta genes. Amplified TCR beta libraries were sequenced as 87-base-pair reads on the Illumina HiSeq System. In the source study's methods: A later analysis counted tens of millions of unique TCR beta chains across the 640 or so repertoires, and roughly 10 million of these chains were shared by at least two donors. To remove PCR and sequencing errors, raw reads were error-corrected and collapsed into unique sequences using a nearest-neighbor algorithm that merged closely related sequences. V, D and J gene segments were assigned by aligning CDR3 sequences to IMGT reference sequences. For a sequence to be retained, at least a six-nucleotide match to both a V gene segment and a J gene segment was required. Rearrangements were called productive when the CDR3 lacked stop codons and stayed in frame with V and J; all others were non-productive. CDR3 was defined by IMGT convention, running from the second conserved V-encoded cysteine to the conserved J-encoded phenylalanine. Sequences without an unambiguous match to a single V gene segment were excluded from the earlier analysis of approximately 560 of the donors. An earlier analysis of some 610 of the donors called V segments functional above 56.7% productive rearrangements and segregating when the between-donor standard deviation exceeded 5%. A statistical classification framework was built for diagnosing cytomegalovirus status from the catalog of TCR beta chain sequences. In a later analysis, V and J genes were assigned by comparing TCR nucleotide sequences against IMGT/GENE-DB human TR gene sequences. Using the TCRdist pipeline, a later analysis assigned CDR3 sequences along with most-parsimonious VDJ recombination scenarios. In a later analysis, every TCR beta chain was defined by the combination of its CDR3 amino acid sequence and its V-gene family, and reads without a unique V-gene family were dropped. A later analysis removed 592 highly shared, low-generation-probability nucleotide sequences to deal with suspected cross-contamination and a sequencing artifact. For each public chain, a later analysis derived a clonal expansion index from normalized ranks of inferred template counts within each repertoire. A later analysis computed generation probabilities with a VDJ recombination model fitted to out-of-frame rearrangements, and checked the results against IGoR. A later analysis scored TCR-TCR, TCR-HLA and TCR-CMV co-occurrence with hypergeometric tests, applying a repertoire-size bias correction to TCR pairs. False discovery rates were estimated in a later analysis by permuting HLA or CMV assignments 20 times. In a later analysis, co-occurring TCRs were grouped using DBSCAN, and TCRdist sequence similarity was added for clustering within HLA-allele-positive subsets. Repertoires with fewer than 30,000 or more than 120,000 public chains, plus five repertoires with anomalous nucleotide sharing, were excluded from co-occurrence clustering. This is the immuneACCESS table as TCRdb keeps it, with only in-frame sequences that have V and J called. A part of the clones is gone; compared with another copy, unresolved V genes explain less than half, and the rest is unexplained. Clone size and the V and J calls come from that table; the DNA yielded D and trimming. In this sample's table one finds 200,000 to 250,000 clones. About 1% of the sample is held by the ten biggest clonotypes.

The cohort comprised around 700 healthy bone marrow donors. At the time of sampling, all cohort members were nominally healthy, though unrecorded immune exposures were likely present. The donor tested CMV seropositive, placing the donor among the 290 or so seropositive members of the cohort. A peripheral blood sample was provided by each donor, and peripheral blood mononuclear cells were used for TCR beta sequencing. Genomic DNA was extracted from the blood cell samples with the Qiagen DNeasy Blood Extraction Kit. What the study reported, not specific to this receptor: A later analysis associated about 17,000 TCR beta sequences with specific HLA alleles at a false discovery rate of 0.05. According to a later genetic analysis, donors in an Asian-associated ancestry cluster had fewer N-insertions in productive TCRs than the approximately 700-donor mean. A later analysis reported that several top co-occurrence clusters appeared linked to parvovirus B19, influenza, CMV and Epstein-Barr virus. When HLA alleles, especially DR and DQ, strongly co-occurred, attributing TCR associations to individual alleles was difficult. A later analysis found that HLA-associated TCR beta chains were more clonally expanded and had lower generation probabilities than equally common non-associated chains. In a later analysis, TCR association rates were found to vary across HLA loci, with the most associated TCRs seen for DRB1 alleles and the fewest for HLA-C alleles. A further reported finding was that TCR beta sequences accurately predicted the HLA-A and HLA-B alleles for most subjects in the first cohort. V-gene and J-gene trimming of TCR beta chains was associated with a missense DCLRE1C variant in a later genetic analysis, and the association was replicated in an independent cohort. The classifier was reported to diagnose cytomegalovirus status with high specificity and sensitivity in both the original and validation cohorts. In an earlier analysis of around 500 of the donors, most TCR beta V segments appeared in productive rearrangements about 90% or about 30% of the time, broadly matching IMGT annotations. Three of the identified cytomegalovirus-associated TCR beta chains were confirmed in vitro to be specific for cytomegalovirus antigens. A cluster of highly shared sequence variants was judged likely to be a technical artifact of the sequencing pipeline. Because counts were too low, more than 15 rarely observed V segments, including chromosome 9 orphons, were excluded from the earlier analysis of fewer than 650 of the donors. HLA typing was unavailable for some donors at each locus, so association tests used only the typed subset. Roughly uniform sequencing depth across donors was assumed in presence/absence analyses, although this assumption may not hold. Correlated functional status among segregating V segments might be attributable to linkage disequilibrium, but an unknown experimental factor could not be ruled out. Most TCR sequences were seen in very few donors, while some public TCRs were found in many individuals. The authors suggested that the approach could potentially be generalized to other disease states and immunological phenotypes. According to a later analysis, most CMV-associated TCR beta chains appeared to be HLA-restricted, and the HLA associations seemed to be driven largely by CMV exposure. Some IMGT-functional V segments, including TRBV6-2 and TRBV6-3, could not be told apart with the 87-base-pair reads, so those segments were excluded. The only immune exposure information available for the cohort was CMV serostatus. In this cohort, only TCR beta chains were sequenced, and detectable features were limited by the absence of alpha or paired-chain data. The study listed 150 to 200 TCR beta chains as associated with cytomegalovirus.

The clonotype was recovered from a girl between 2 and 10 years old in good health and CMV-seropositive. The chain was built from TRBV7-9 and TRBJ2-7; 9 central bases correspond to TRBD2. Sequenced: PBMCs. The CDR3 reads CASSLGLAAYEQYF. The DNA is TGTGCCAGCAGCTTGGGACTAGCCGCCTACGAGCAGTACTTC. This CDR3, with the reference TRBV7-9 and TRBJ2-7 proteins standing in past its ends, gives the full variable domain DTGVSQNPRHKITKRGQNVTFRCDPISEHNRLYWYRQTLGQGPEFLTYFQNEAQLEKSRLLSDRFSAERPKGSFSTLEIQRTEQGDSAMYLCASSLGLAAYEQYFGPGTRLTVT.